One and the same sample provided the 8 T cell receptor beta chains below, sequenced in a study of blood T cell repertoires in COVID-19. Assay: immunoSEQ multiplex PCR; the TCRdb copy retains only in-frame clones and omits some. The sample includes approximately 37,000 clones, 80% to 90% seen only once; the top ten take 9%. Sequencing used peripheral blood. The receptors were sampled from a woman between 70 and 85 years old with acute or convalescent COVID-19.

The CDR3 is CASSPRGLAGDYEQYV. Here the CDR3 DNA reads TGCGCCAGCAGCCCAAGAGGACTAGCGGGGGACTACGAGCAGTACGTC. V and J are TRBV4-3 and TRBJ2-7; the match to TRBD2 covers 13 bases. With V trimmed by 4 bases and J by 3 bases, 6 bases remained unmatched. This CDR3 region has 16 residues. Germline lookup yields CDR1 LGHNA and CDR2 YSLEER.

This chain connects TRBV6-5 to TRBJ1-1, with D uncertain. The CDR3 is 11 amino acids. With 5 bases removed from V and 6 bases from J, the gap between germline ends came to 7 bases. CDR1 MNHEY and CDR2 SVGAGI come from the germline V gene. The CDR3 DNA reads TGTGCCAGCAGTCGAGCTGCTGAAGCTTTCTTT. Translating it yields CASSRAAEAFF.

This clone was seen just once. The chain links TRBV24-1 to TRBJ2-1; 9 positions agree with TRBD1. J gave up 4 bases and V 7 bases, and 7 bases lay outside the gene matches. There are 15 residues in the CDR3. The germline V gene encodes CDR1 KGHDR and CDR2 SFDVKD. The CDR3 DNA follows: TGTGCCACCAGGCCGGGACAGGGTATTTACAATGAGCAGTTCTTC. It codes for CATRPGQGIYNEQFF.

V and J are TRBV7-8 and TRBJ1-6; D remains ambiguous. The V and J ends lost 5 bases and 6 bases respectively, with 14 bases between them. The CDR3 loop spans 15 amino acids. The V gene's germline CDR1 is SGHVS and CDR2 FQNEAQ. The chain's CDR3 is CASSLEFSRNSPLHF. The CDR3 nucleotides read TGTGCCAGCAGCCTGGAGTTCTCTCGTAATTCACCCCTCCACTTT.

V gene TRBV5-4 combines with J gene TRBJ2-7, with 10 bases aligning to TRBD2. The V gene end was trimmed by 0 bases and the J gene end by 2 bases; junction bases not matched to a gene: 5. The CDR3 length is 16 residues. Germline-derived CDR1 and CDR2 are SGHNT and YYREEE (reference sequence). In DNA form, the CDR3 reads TGTGCCAGCAGCTTGGGGGGTCTAGCGGGAGCCTACGAGCAGTACGTC. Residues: CASSLGGLAGAYEQYV.

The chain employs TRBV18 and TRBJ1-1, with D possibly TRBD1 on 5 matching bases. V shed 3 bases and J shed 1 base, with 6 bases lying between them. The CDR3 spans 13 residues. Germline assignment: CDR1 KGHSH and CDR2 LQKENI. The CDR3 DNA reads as TGTGCCAGCTCACCCGGGGGGAACACTGAAGCTTTCTTT. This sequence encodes CASSPGGNTEAFF.

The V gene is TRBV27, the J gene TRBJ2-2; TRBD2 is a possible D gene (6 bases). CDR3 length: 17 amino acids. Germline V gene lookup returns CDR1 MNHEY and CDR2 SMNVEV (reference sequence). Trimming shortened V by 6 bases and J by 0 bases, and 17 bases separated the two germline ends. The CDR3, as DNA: TGTGCCAGCAGCCAAGCCGGGGGAACGGCGAACACCGGGGAGCTGTTTTTT. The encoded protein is CASSQAGGTANTGELFF.

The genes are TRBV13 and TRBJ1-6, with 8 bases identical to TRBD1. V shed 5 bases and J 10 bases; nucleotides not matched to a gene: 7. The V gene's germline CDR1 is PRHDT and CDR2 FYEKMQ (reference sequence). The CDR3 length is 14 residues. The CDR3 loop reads CASSPGQGGSPLHF. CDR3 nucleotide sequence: TGTGCCAGCAGCCCCGGACAGGGTGGATCACCCCTCCACTTT.